This T cell receptor beta chain was retrieved from a study of cytomegalovirus exposure and HLA in healthy donors. The study's findings and limits: Among donors in an Asian-associated ancestry cluster, a later analysis reportedly found fewer N-insertions than the approximately 670-donor mean.

With 60 Vbeta and 13 Jbeta primers, the PCR was carried out. The assay was immunoSEQ multiplex PCR, and TCRdb's table has in-frame clones only and misses some. The record lists approximately 100,000 clones, of which the ten most abundant hold 3% to 3.5%. V was shortened by 5 bases and J by 0 bases, with 13 bases between the two germline ends. Germline-derived CDR1 and CDR2 are SEHNR and FQNEAQ (reference sequence). The CDR3 is 15 residues long. In regard to this clone: Its antigen remains unidentified.

The TCR comes from a man aged 35 to 55 in good health and CMV-seronegative. The genes are TRBV7-9 and TRBJ1-2; possibly TRBD1 for D (5 bases). The material sequenced was PBMCs. CDR3 coding DNA: TGTGCCAGCAGCCCCCTGGGGCAGCCTAACTATGGCTACACCTTC. Protein product: CASSPLGQPNYGYTF.